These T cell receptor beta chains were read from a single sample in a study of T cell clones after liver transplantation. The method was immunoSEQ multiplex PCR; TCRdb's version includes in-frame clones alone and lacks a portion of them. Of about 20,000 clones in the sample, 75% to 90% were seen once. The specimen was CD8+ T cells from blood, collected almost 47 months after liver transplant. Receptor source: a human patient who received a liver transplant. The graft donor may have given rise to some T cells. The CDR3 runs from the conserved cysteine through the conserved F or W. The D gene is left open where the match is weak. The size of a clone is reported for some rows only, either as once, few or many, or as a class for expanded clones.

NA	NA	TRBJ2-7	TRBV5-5	TGTGCCAGCAGCTTGGGTTCCAGTTACGAGCAGTACTTC	CASSLGSSYEQYF
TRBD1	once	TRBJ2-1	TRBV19	TGTGCCAGTAGCCTGGACAGGGCCCCCTACAATGAGCAGTTCTTC	CASSLDRAPYNEQFF
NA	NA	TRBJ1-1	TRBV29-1	TGCAGCGTTGAACGAAACACTGAAGCTTTCTTT	CSVERNTEAFF
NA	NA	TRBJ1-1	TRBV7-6	TGTGCCAGCAGCCACTCGGTGGGCGTGAACACTGAAGCTTTCTTT	CASSHSVGVNTEAFF
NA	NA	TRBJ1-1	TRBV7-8	TGTGCCAGCAGCTTAGAAAGATCAGGCGCCGAGTTAGCTTTCTTT	CASSLERSGAELAFF
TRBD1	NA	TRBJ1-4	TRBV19	TGTGCCAGTAGATCTGACAGGGTCGGCACAACTAATGAAAAACTGTTTTTT	CASRSDRVGTTNEKLFF
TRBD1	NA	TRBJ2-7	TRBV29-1	TGCAGCGTTGAGGACAGGGAGTCTTACGAGCAGTACTTC	CSVEDRESYEQYF
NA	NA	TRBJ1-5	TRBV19	TGTGCCAGTAGACTCGGGGGAGGCAATCAGCCCCAGCATTTT	CASRLGGGNQPQHF
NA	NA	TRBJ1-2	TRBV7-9	TGTGCCAGCAGCCCTACGGGGGCGTATGGCTACACCTTC	CASSPTGAYGYTF
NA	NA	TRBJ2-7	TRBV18	TGTGCCAGCTCACCAGACGCTTCCTACGAGCAGTACTTC	CASSPDASYEQYF
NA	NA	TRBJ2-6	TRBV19	TGTGCCAGTAGTATGACCTCTGGGGCCAACGTCCTGACTTTC	CASSMTSGANVLTF
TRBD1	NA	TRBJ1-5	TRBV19	TGTGCCAGTAGTATAAGGGGGCTCGATCAGCCCCAGCATTTT	CASSIRGLDQPQHF
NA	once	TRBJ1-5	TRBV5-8	TGTGCCAGCAGCACCGGGACACCTAGCAATCAGCCCCAGCATTTT	CASSTGTPSNQPQHF
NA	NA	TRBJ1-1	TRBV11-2	TGTGCCAGCATCTATGGGGGGGCTGCTGAAGCTTTCTTT	CASIYGGAAEAFF
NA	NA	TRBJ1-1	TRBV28	TGTGCCAGCAGCGTCAGGGGAACTGAAGCTTTCTTT	CASSVRGTEAFF
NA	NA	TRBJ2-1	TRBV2	TGTGCCAGCAGTGATAAGGGGGAGGGCTACAATGAGCAGTTCTTC	CASSDKGEGYNEQFF
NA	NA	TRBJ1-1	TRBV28	TGTGCCAGCAGTTTATACCGGCAGGGCGCCTGGGAAGCTTTCTTT	CASSLYRQGAWEAFF
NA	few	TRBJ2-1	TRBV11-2	TGTGCCAGCAGCTTAGAGGGGATAGGTGAGCAGTTCTTC	CASSLEGIGEQFF
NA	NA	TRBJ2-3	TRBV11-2	TGTGCCAGCAGCCCGGCTGCGTGGGTCCGGGCAGATACGCAGTATTTT	CASSPAAWVRADTQYF
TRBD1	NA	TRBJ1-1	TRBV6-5	TGTGCCAGCAGGCCAGGGACAGCAAACACTGAAGCTTTCTTT	CASRPGTANTEAFF
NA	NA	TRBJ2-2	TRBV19	TGTGCCAGTAGTTGGGCCTCTCGTGAACGGGAGCTGTTTTTT	CASSWASRERELFF
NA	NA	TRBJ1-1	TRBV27	TGTGCCAGCAGTTTATCCCTCGGGGCATCCGACACTGAAGCTTTCTTT	CASSLSLGASDTEAFF
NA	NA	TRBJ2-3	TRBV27	TGTGCCAGCCCCTCCGGGAGAGGCACAGATACGCAGTATTTT	CASPSGRGTDTQYF
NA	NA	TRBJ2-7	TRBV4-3	TGCGCCAGCAGCCAAGTGGTTGCGGGACCCAACGAGCAGTACTTC	CASSQVVAGPNEQYF